What follows describes a single TCR beta chain. Its antigen is not identified. The sample originates from a study of shared clonotypes between healthy human individuals. Study-wide results and caveats: Sharing of clonotypes among donors was expected to vary with sequencing depth.

The donor population consisted of healthy HIV-negative adults with no recent acute infections or vaccinations. The protocol was immunoSEQ multiplex PCR, while the TCRdb copy is restricted to in-frame clones and leaves out a portion. The table includes about 1.5 million clones, roughly 98% detected once. Trimming removed 5 bases at V and 9 bases at J, with 14 bases between. The CDR3 loop spans 13 amino acids. CDR1 MDHEN and CDR2 SYDVKM come from the germline V gene. Sequenced sample: naive CD4+ T cells sorted from blood. Subset meaning: CD45RA+ positively selected. The chain combines TRBV28 with TRBJ2-4; D gene unclear. This clonotype was obtained from a man aged 30-40 years in good health. The CDR3 spells CASSTLTLGIQYF. CDR3 in DNA: TGTGCCAGCAGTACACTGACACTTGGCATTCAGTACTTC.